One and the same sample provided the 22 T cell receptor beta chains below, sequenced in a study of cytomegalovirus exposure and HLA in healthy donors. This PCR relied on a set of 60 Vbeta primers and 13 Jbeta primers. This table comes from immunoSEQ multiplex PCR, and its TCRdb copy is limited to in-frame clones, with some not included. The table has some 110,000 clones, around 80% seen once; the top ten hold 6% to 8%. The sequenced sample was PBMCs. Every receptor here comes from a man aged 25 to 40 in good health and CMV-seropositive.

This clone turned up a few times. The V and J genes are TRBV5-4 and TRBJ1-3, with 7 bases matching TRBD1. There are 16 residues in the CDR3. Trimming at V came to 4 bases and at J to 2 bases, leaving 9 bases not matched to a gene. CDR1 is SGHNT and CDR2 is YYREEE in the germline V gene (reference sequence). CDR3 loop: CASSRNFGTAGNTIYF. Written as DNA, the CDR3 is TGTGCCAGCAGCCGAAATTTCGGGACAGCTGGAAACACCATATATTTT.

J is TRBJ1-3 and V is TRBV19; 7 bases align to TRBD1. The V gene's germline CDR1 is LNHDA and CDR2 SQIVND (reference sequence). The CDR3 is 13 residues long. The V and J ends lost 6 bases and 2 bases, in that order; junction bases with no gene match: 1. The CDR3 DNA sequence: TGTGCCAGTAGCAGGGGGACTGGAAACACCATATATTTT. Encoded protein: CASSRGTGNTIYF.

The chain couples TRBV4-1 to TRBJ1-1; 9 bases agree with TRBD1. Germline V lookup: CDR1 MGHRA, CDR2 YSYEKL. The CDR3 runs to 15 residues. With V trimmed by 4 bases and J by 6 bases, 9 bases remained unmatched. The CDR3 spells CASSRTGQGVSEAFF. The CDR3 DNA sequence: TGCGCCAGCAGCCGGACGGGACAGGGTGTTTCTGAAGCTTTCTTT.

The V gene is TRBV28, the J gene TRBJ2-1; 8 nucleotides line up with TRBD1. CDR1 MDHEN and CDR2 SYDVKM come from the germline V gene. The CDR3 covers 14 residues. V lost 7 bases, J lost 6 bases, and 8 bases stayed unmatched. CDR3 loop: CASNDRGLVNEQFF. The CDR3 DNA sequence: TGTGCCAGCAATGACAGGGGCTTAGTCAATGAGCAGTTCTTC.

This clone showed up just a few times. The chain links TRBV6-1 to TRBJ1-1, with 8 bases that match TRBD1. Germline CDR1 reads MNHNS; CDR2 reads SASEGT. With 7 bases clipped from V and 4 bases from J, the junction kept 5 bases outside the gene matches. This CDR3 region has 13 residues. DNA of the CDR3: TGTGCCAGCATCCCAGGACAGGGCACTGAAGCTTTCTTT. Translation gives CASIPGQGTEAFF.

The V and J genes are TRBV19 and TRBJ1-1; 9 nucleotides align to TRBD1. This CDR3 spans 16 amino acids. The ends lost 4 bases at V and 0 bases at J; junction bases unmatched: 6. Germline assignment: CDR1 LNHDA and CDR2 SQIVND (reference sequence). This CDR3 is CASSTPGQGMNTEAFF. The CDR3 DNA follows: TGTGCCAGTAGTACGCCCGGACAGGGGATGAACACTGAAGCTTTCTTT.

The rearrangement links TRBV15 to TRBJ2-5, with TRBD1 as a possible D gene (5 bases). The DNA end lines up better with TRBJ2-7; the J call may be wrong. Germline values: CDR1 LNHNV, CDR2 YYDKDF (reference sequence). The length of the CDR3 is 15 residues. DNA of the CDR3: TGTGCCACCAGCAGAGACCCGTTCCAGGGCTACGAGCAGTACTTC. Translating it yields CATSRDPFQGYEQYF.

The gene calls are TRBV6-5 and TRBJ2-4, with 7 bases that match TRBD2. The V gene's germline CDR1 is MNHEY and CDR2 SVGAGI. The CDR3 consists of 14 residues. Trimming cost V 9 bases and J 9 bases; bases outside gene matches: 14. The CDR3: CASKQNTGGSIQYF. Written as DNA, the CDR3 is TGTGCCAGTAAACAAAATACGGGGGGTAGCATTCAGTACTTC.

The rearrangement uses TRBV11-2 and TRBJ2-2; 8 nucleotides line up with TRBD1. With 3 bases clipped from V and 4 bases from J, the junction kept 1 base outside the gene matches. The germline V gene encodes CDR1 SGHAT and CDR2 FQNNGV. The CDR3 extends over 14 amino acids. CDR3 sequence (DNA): TGTGCCAGCAGCTTTACAGGGGGCACCGGGGAGCTGTTTTTT. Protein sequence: CASSFTGGTGELFF. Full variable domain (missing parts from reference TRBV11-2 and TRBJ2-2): EAGVAQSPRYKIIEKRQSVAFWCNPISGHATLYWYQQILGQGPKLLIQFQNNGVVDDSQLPKDRFSAERLKGVDSTLKIQPAKLEDSAVYLCASSFTGGTGELFFGEGSRLTVL.

The chain's CDR3 is CASSARLGQDYEQYF. The CDR3 region has the DNA TGTGCCAGCAGTGCCCGTCTGGGACAGGACTACGAGCAGTACTTC. The chain recombines TRBV6-1 with TRBJ2-7; 8 nucleotides agree with TRBD1. Trimming removed 4 bases from V and 3 bases from J; junction bases left unmatched: 8. Per the germline V gene, CDR1 is MNHNS and CDR2 is SASEGT. This CDR3 has 15 amino acids.

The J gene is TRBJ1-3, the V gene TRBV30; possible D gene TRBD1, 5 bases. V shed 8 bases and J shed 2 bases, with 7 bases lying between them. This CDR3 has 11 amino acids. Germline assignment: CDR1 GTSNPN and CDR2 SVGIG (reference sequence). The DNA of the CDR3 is TGTGCCCAGGGAACTGGAAACACCATATATTTT. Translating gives CAQGTGNTIYF.

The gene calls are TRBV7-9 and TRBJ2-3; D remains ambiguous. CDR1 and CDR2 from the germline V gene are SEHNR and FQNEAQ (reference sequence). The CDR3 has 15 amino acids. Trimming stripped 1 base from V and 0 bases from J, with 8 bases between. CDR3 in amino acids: CASSLGGWSTDTQYF. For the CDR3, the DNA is TGTGCCAGCAGCTTAGGAGGATGGAGCACAGATACGCAGTATTTT.

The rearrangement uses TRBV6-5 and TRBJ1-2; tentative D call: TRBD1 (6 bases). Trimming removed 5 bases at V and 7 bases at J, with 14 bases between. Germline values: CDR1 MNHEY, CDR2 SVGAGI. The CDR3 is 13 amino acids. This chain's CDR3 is CASSRDRIAGYTF. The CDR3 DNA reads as TGTGCCAGCAGTCGCGACAGGATCGCTGGCTACACCTTC.

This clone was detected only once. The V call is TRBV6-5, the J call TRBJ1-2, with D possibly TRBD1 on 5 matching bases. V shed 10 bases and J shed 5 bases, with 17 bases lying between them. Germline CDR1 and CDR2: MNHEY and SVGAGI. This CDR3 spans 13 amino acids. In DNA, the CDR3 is TGTGCCACCCGGCGGGGGTCAGAATATGGCTACACCTTC. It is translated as CATRRGSEYGYTF.

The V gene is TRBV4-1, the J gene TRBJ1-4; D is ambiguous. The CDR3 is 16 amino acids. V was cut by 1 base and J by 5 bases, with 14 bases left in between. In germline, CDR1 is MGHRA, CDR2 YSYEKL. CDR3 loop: CASSQVLAGFNEKLFF. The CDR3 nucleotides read TGCGCCAGCAGCCAAGTTCTGGCGGGATTCAATGAAAAACTGTTTTTT.

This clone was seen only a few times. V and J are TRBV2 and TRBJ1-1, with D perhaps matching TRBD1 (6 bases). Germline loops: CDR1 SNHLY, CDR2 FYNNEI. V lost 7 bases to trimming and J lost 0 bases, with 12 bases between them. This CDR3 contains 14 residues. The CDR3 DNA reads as TGTGCCAGCAAGGTCAGGGGTTTGAACACTGAAGCTTTCTTT. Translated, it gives CASKVRGLNTEAFF.

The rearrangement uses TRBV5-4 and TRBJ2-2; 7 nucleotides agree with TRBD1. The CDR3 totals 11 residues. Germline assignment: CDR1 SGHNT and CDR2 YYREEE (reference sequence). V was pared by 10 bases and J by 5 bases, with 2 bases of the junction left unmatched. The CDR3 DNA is TGTGCCGCCAGGGGGACCGGGGAGCTGTTTTTT. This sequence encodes CAARGTGELFF.

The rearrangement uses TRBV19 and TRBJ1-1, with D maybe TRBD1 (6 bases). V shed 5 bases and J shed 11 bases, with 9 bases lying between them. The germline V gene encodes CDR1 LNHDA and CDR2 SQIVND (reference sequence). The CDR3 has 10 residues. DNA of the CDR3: TGTGCCAGTAGTCGAGACAGGGCTTTCTTT. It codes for CASSRDRAFF.

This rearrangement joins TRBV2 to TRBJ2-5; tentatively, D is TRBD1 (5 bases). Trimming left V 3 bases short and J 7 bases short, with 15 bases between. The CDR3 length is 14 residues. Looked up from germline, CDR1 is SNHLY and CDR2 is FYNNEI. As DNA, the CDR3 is TGTGCCAGCAGTGATGGACATTGGAGAGGGACCCAGTACTTC. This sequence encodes CASSDGHWRGTQYF.

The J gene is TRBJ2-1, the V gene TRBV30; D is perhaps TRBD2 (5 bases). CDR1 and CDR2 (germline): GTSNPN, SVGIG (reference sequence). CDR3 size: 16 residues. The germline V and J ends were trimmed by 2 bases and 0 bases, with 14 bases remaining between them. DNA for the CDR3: TGTGCCTGGAGTAAACGGACTCACAGCTCCTACAATGAGCAGTTCTTC. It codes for CAWSKRTHSSYNEQFF.

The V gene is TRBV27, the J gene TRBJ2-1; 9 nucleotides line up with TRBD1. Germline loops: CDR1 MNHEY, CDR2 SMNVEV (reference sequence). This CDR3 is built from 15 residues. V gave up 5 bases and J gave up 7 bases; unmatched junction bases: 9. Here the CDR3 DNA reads TGTGCCAGCAGTCCTTACGGGACAGGGACGAATGAGCAGTTCTTC. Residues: CASSPYGTGTNEQFF.

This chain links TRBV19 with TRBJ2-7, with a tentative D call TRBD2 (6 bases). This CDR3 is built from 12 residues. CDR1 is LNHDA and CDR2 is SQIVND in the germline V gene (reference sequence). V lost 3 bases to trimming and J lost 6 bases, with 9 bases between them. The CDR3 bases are TGTGCCAGTAGTATGGGCGGGGCCGAGCAGTACTTC. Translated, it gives CASSMGGAEQYF.